This T cell receptor (beta chain) originates from a study of Ad26.COV2.S vaccination and SARS-CoV-2 variants. The germline gives CDR1 LNHDA, CDR2 SQIVND (reference sequence). The CDR3 sequence is 19 residues long. Unmatched junction bases numbered 21, after V lost 4 bases and J lost 6 bases. Sequencing was performed with immunoSEQ multiplex PCR; in TCRdb, only in-frame clones are kept and a portion is missing. The sample includes a few hundred thousand clones, approximately 88% of them seen just once. This clone was found a few times. The treatment here: around 19 received Ad26.COV2.S at low or high dose, single or two shots; about 5 received placebo; per-sample allocation not given. Samples analyzed were those drawn on day 63 after the first vaccine or placebo injection.

The sequences come from peripheral blood, collected in a trial of Ad26.COV2.S vaccine versus placebo. The V call is TRBV19, the J call TRBJ1-3; the match to TRBD1 covers 7 bases. The sequence came from a person aged 18-65 years who received the Ad26.COV2.S COVID-19 vaccine or a placebo. The CDR3 DNA sequence: TGTGCCAGTAGTAACATCAGGGGGAGTCCGTACCTCATGGAAAACACCATATATTTT. This encodes CASSNIRGSPYLMENTIYF.